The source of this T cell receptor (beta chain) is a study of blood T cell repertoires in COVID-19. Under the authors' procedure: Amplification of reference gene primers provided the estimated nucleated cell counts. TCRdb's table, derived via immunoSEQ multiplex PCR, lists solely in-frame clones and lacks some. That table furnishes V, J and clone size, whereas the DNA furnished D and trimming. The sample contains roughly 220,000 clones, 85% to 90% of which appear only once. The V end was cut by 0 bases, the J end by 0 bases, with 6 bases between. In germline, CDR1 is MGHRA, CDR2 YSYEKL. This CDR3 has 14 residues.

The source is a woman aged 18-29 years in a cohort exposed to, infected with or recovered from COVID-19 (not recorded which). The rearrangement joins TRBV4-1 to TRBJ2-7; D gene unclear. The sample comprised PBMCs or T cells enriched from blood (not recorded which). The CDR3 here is CASSQDPNSYEQYF. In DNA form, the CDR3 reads TGCGCCAGCAGCCAAGATCCCAACTCCTACGAGCAGTACTTC.